Following are 3 T cell receptor beta chains from one sample sequenced in a study of blood T cell repertoires in COVID-19. The method was immunoSEQ multiplex PCR; TCRdb's version includes in-frame clones alone and lacks a portion of them. This sample has 85,000 or so clones, with roughly 95% found just once. Material: peripheral blood. Every receptor here comes from a human donor with active COVID-19. The donor label of this sample is uncertain.

This chain uses TRBV7-9 with TRBJ2-3, with D possibly matching TRBD2 (6 bases). Deletions cut 3 bases from V and 0 bases from J, with 10 bases between. From germline, CDR1 is SEHNR and CDR2 FQNEAQ (reference sequence). CDR3 length: 15 residues. The CDR3 here is CASSFSGTSTDTQYF. Written as DNA, the CDR3 is TGTGCCAGCAGCTTCTCCGGGACTAGCACAGATACGCAGTATTTT.

V and J are TRBV27 and TRBJ2-2; TRBD1 matches at 8 bases. Germline V gene data show CDR1 as MNHEY and CDR2 as SMNVEV (reference sequence). V lost 3 bases to trimming and J lost 5 bases; unmatched junction nucleotides: 8. This CDR3 region has 16 residues. The CDR3 nucleotides are TGTGCCAGCAGTTTGAGGACAGGGTGGGGTACCGGGGAGCTGTTTTTT. This codes for CASSLRTGWGTGELFF.

The V gene is TRBV4-3, the J gene TRBJ2-3; 8 bases align to TRBD1. The CDR3 loop spans 15 amino acids. Looked up from germline, CDR1 is LGHNA and CDR2 is YSLEER. V lost 2 bases to trimming and J lost 5 bases; unmatched junction nucleotides: 6. In DNA form, the CDR3 reads TGCGCCAGCAGCCAAAGTGGACAGGGAAGAGATACGCAGTATTTT. It codes for CASSQSGQGRDTQYF.